A selection of T cell receptor beta chains follows, all from one sample in a study of cytomegalovirus exposure and HLA in healthy donors. Libraries were prepared by immunoSEQ multiplex PCR; TCRdb keeps only in-frame clonotypes and omits some of them. The table includes fewer than 200,000 clones, about 68% detected once. The sample consisted of PBMCs. The receptors come from a female donor in good health and CMV-seronegative. Both conserved end residues are part of each CDR3. A D gene is named only where the DNA matches it firmly. Clone sizes are given selectively: once, few, many, or a class where the clone is expanded.

CDR3 protein	CDR3 DNA	D gene	clone size	V gene	J gene
CATLRDTAATEAFF	TGTGCCACCTTACGTGACACGGCCGCGACTGAAGCTTTCTTT	-	-	TRBV6-5	TRBJ1-1
CASSTWGGTNEKLFF	TGTGCCAGCAGCACCTGGGGGGGGACTAATGAAAAACTGTTTTTT	-	-	TRBV9	TRBJ1-4
CASSWGQGGYGYTF	TGTGCCAGCAGCTGGGGACAGGGAGGCTATGGCTACACCTTC	TRBD1	-	TRBV5-6	TRBJ1-2
CASKGGETGELFF	TGTGCCAGCAAAGGGGGCGAGACCGGGGAGCTGTTTTTT	TRBD1	once	TRBV2	TRBJ2-2
CASSLAGGLLNEQFF	TGTGCCAGCAGCTTAGCGGGGGGCCTTCTCAATGAGCAGTTCTTC	-	-	TRBV11-3	TRBJ2-1
CASSQERGGGTDTQYF	TGTGCCAGCAGCCAAGAACGCGGGGGGGGCACAGATACGCAGTATTTT	TRBD2	-	TRBV4-2	TRBJ2-3
CASSRTGNTEAFF	TGCGCCAGCAGCCGGACAGGGAACACTGAAGCTTTCTTT	TRBD1	-	TRBV5-1	TRBJ1-1
CASSPQRGRNTGELFF	TGTGCCAGCTCACCCCAGCGGGGGAGGAACACCGGGGAGCTGTTTTTT	TRBD2	-	TRBV18	TRBJ2-2
CASSLVLASGQETQYF	TGTGCCAGCAGCTTGGTCTTGGCTAGCGGGCAAGAGACCCAGTACTTC	TRBD2	-	TRBV5-6	TRBJ2-5
CAWSVGALSNQPQHF	TGTGCCTGGAGTGTAGGGGCTTTAAGCAATCAGCCCCAGCATTTT	-	few	TRBV30	TRBJ1-5
CASSLVGQANPHEQYF	TGTGCCAGCAGCTTAGTAGGACAGGCAAACCCCCACGAGCAGTACTTC	TRBD1	-	TRBV7-9	TRBJ2-7
CSVERQTLYGYTF	TGCAGCGTTGAAAGACAGACCCTCTATGGCTACACCTTC	-	few	TRBV29-1	TRBJ1-2
CAISPGQNTDTQYF	TGTGCCATTTCTCCGGGACAGAACACAGATACGCAGTATTTT	TRBD1	-	TRBV6-5	TRBJ2-3
CASSQDPSPEVKLFF	TGCGCCAGCAGCCAAGATCCCAGCCCAGAGGTAAAACTGTTTTTT	-	-	TRBV4-3	TRBJ1-4
CASSQWDSYEQYF	TGTGCCAGCAGCCAGTGGGACTCCTACGAGCAGTACTTC	-	-	TRBV7-8	TRBJ2-7
CASSPRLAGSYEQFF	TGTGCCAGCAGCCCCCGACTAGCGGGATCCTATGAGCAGTTCTTC	TRBD2	-	TRBV14	TRBJ2-1
CASRAGTGGRAFF	TGCGCCAGCAGGGCCGGGACAGGGGGGAGGGCTTTCTTT	TRBD1	-	TRBV10-1	TRBJ1-1
CASSPRTGGNEQFF	TGCGCCAGCAGCCCTAGGACAGGCGGCAATGAGCAGTTCTTC	TRBD1	-	TRBV5-1	TRBJ2-1
CASSLTRGYEQYF	TGTGCCAGCAGTTTAACTCGGGGGTACGAGCAGTACTTC	-	-	TRBV28	TRBJ2-7
CASSQNEGMNTEAFF	TGTGCCAGCAGCCAAAATGAGGGAATGAACACTGAAGCTTTCTTT	-	-	TRBV4-2	TRBJ1-1
CASRASGSRIDTQYF	TGTGCCAGCAGGGCTAGCGGGAGCAGGATAGATACGCAGTATTTT	TRBD2	-	TRBV2	TRBJ2-3
CAISESPQGGAGQTQYF	TGTGCCATCAGTGAGTCCCCCCAAGGGGGGGCGGGACAGACCCAGTACTTC	-	-	TRBV10-3	TRBJ2-5
CASSMTTGSHWDEQYF	TGTGCCAGTAGTATGACGACCGGGTCCCATTGGGACGAGCAGTACTTC	-	-	TRBV19	TRBJ2-7
CASTSFGVRSYEQYF	TGTGCCAGCACTTCCTTCGGGGTCAGATCCTACGAGCAGTACTTC	-	-	TRBV28	TRBJ2-7
CASSSPAGSSYEQYF	TGTGCCAGCAGTTCTCCGGCGGGGAGCTCCTACGAGCAGTACTTC	-	-	TRBV6-5	TRBJ2-7
CASSVIGGTEAFF	TGTGCCAGCAGCGTCATAGGGGGCACTGAAGCTTTCTTT	-	-	TRBV9	TRBJ1-1
CAWRLAGGIGELFF	TGTGCCTGGAGACTAGCGGGGGGCATCGGGGAGCTGTTTTTT	TRBD2	once	TRBV30	TRBJ2-2
CASSGDSIGQYF	TGTGCCAGCAGCGGCGACAGCATAGGGCAGTACTTC	-	once	TRBV28	TRBJ2-7
CASSWAGFNQPQHF	TGTGCCAGCAGTTGGGCAGGCTTCAATCAGCCCCAGCATTTT	-	-	TRBV6-5	TRBJ1-5
CASSVVGSDNEQFF	TGTGCCAGCAGCGTAGTGGGCTCCGACAATGAGCAGTTCTTC	-	-	TRBV9	TRBJ2-1
CASSRRLAGSADTQYF	TGTGCCAGTAGTAGACGACTAGCGGGAAGTGCAGATACGCAGTATTTT	TRBD2	-	TRBV19	TRBJ2-3